One sample yielded the 22 T cell receptor beta chains listed below, sequenced in a study of blood T cell repertoires in COVID-19. Using immunoSEQ multiplex PCR, the repertoire was profiled, and TCRdb retains in-frame clones only, with some absent. The profile shows more than 250,000 clones, 88% of them singletons. Material: peripheral blood. These receptors were obtained from a human donor in a cohort sampled during active COVID-19.

The CDR3 spells CASSLDRDRSTNEKLFF. The CDR3 DNA sequence: TGTGCCAGCAGCTTAGACCGGGACAGGTCAACTAATGAAAAACTGTTTTTT. The genes are TRBV9 and TRBJ1-4, with TRBD1 matching 8 bases. V was pared by 4 bases and J by 0 bases, with 8 bases of the junction left unmatched. Germline V lookup: CDR1 SGDLS, CDR2 YYNGEE. This CDR3 is 17 amino acids long.

V and J are TRBV7-9 and TRBJ2-7, with 7 positions matching TRBD2. The CDR3 runs 13 residues. V gave up 6 bases and J gave up 7 bases; unmatched junction bases: 9. In germline, CDR1 is SEHNR, CDR2 FQNEAQ (reference sequence). The CDR3 loop reads CASRENAGDEQYF. Here the CDR3 DNA reads TGTGCCAGCAGAGAAAATGCGGGAGATGAGCAGTACTTC.

The chain employs TRBV5-1 and TRBJ1-2; 7 bases align to TRBD1. Germline V gene lookup returns CDR1 SGHRS and CDR2 YFSETQ. The junction had 15 bases not matched to a gene; V was cut back by 0 bases and J by 13 bases. The CDR3 is made up of 15 amino acids. CDR3 loop: CASSLAWDSPKLSTF. In nucleotides, the CDR3 is TGCGCCAGCAGCTTGGCCTGGGACAGCCCGAAGCTTTCCACCTTC.

The chain combines TRBV11-2 with TRBJ1-5; D not certain. The germline V and J ends were trimmed by 0 bases and 0 bases, with 6 bases remaining between them. The CDR3 loop spans 15 amino acids. Germline values: CDR1 SGHAT, CDR2 FQNNGV. The CDR3 DNA reads TGTGCCAGCAGCTTAGAGCCACATAGCAATCAGCCCCAGCATTTT. Translating it yields CASSLEPHSNQPQHF. The variable domain in full, completed from reference TRBV11-2 and TRBJ1-5, reads EAGVAQSPRYKIIEKRQSVAFWCNPISGHATLYWYQQILGQGPKLLIQFQNNGVVDDSQLPKDRFSAERLKGVDSTLKIQPAKLEDSAVYLCASSLEPHSNQPQHFGDGTRLSIL.

The chain uses TRBV18 and TRBJ1-1; D ambiguous. V gave up 1 base and J gave up 7 bases, with 7 bases separating them. This CDR3 is built from 12 residues. Looked up from germline, CDR1 is KGHSH and CDR2 is LQKENI. The CDR3 nucleotides are TGTGCCAGCTCACCACGGGCAGTTGAAGCTTTCTTT. Its translation is CASSPRAVEAFF.

The rearrangement links TRBV28 to TRBJ2-1; D not certain. V gave up 3 bases and J gave up 9 bases, with 9 bases separating them. Germline CDR1 is MDHEN and CDR2 is SYDVKM. This CDR3 region has 12 residues. This CDR3 reads CASSFKWSEQFF. CDR3 coding DNA: TGTGCCAGCAGTTTTAAGTGGAGTGAGCAGTTCTTC.

The chain employs TRBV3-1 (or the pseudogene TRBV3-2) and TRBJ1-3; perhaps TRBD1 as D (6 bases). Germline V lookup: CDR1 LGHDT, CDR2 YNNKEL (reference sequence). The CDR3 loop spans 18 amino acids. V shed 2 bases and J shed 3 bases, with 20 bases lying between them. The DNA of the CDR3 is TGTGCCAGCAGCCAATCCAGGGGCCAGGGGCTGAGTGGAAACACCATATATTTT. Residues: CASSQSRGQGLSGNTIYF.

V usage is TRBV7-9 and J usage is TRBJ1-2; 9 nucleotides align to TRBD1. Germline V gives CDR1 SEHNR, CDR2 FQNEAQ (reference sequence). J was trimmed by 2 bases and V by 5 bases; bases with no gene match: 6. The CDR3 extends over 15 amino acids. The CDR3 protein is CASSLGQGRNYGYTF. The CDR3, as DNA: TGTGCCAGCAGCCTCGGACAGGGGAGGAACTATGGCTACACCTTC.

The V and J genes are TRBV14 and TRBJ1-6; D perhaps matches TRBD1 (5 bases). V lost 4 bases, J lost 11 bases, and 21 bases lay in between. Germline assignment: CDR1 SGHDN and CDR2 FVKESK. The CDR3 covers 16 residues. CDR3 residues: CASSPLAGQYSAPLHF. CDR3 DNA sequence: TGTGCCAGCAGCCCCTTGGCCGGACAATATTCTGCACCCCTCCACTTT.

The V call is TRBV18, the J call TRBJ1-1, with D hard to call. CDR1 is KGHSH and CDR2 is LQKENI in the germline V gene. CDR3 length: 13 amino acids. V lost 0 bases and J 5 bases, leaving 7 bases between the germline ends. For the CDR3, the DNA is TGTGCCAGCTCACCACCGGAGGGAACTGAAGCTTTCTTT. Translated, it gives CASSPPEGTEAFF.

The chain is built from TRBV19 and TRBJ2-4; 9 nucleotides align to TRBD1. Germline V gene data show CDR1 as LNHDA and CDR2 as SQIVND (reference sequence). The J segment lost 7 bases and the V segment lost 5 bases, leaving 15 bases of the junction unmatched. This CDR3 region has 17 residues. This CDR3 reads CASSQSQTGGAFNIQYF. As DNA, the CDR3 is TGTGCCAGTAGTCAATCCCAAACAGGGGGCGCGTTCAACATTCAGTACTTC.

The chain joins TRBV3-1 (or the pseudogene TRBV3-2) to TRBJ2-2; D uncertain. The CDR3 sequence is 11 residues long. From germline, CDR1 is LGHDT and CDR2 YNNKEL (reference sequence). V was shortened by 10 bases and J by 7 bases, with 10 bases between the two germline ends. Here the CDR3 DNA reads TGTGCCACCGAGATCGTCGGGGAGCTGTTTTTT. This encodes CATEIVGELFF.

This clone was found a few times. This rearrangement joins TRBV19 to TRBJ2-7; D is perhaps TRBD2 (5 bases). Trimming removed 1 base at V and 3 bases at J, with 13 bases between. The CDR3 extends over 15 amino acids. Germline CDR1 reads LNHDA; CDR2 reads SQIVND (reference sequence). The CDR3 reads CASSIGEQALYEQYF. In nucleotides, the CDR3 is TGTGCCAGTAGTATAGGGGAGCAAGCCCTCTACGAGCAGTACTTC. The whole variable domain, filled in from reference TRBV19 and TRBJ2-7, reads DGGITQSPKYLFRKEGQNVTLSCEQNLNHDAMYWYRQDPGQGLRLIYYSQIVNDFQKGDIAEGYSVSREKKESFPLTVTSAQKNPTAFYLCASSIGEQALYEQYFGPGTRLTVT.

V usage is TRBV4-2 and J usage is TRBJ2-5; TRBD2 agrees at 7 bases. From germline, CDR1 is LGHNA and CDR2 YNFKEQ. J was trimmed by 2 bases and V by 3 bases; bases with no gene match: 12. This CDR3 has 17 amino acids. CDR3 in amino acids: CASSHSGALAVQETQYF. For the CDR3, the DNA is TGTGCCAGCAGCCATTCTGGGGCGCTAGCGGTACAAGAGACCCAGTACTTC.

The rearrangement links TRBV30 to TRBJ1-4; 7 bases map to TRBD1. The germline CDR1 and CDR2 sequences are GTSNPN and SVGIG (reference sequence). J lost 8 bases, V lost 7 bases, and 10 bases had no gene match. The CDR3 totals 13 residues. The CDR3 region has the DNA TGTGCCTCCTGGACAGGCGGGGTAGAAAAACTGTTTTTT. It encodes CASWTGGVEKLFF.

This chain connects TRBV27 to TRBJ2-3, with TRBD2 identical over 9 bases. J lost 2 bases, V lost 3 bases, and 3 bases had no gene match. The CDR3 totals 15 residues. Germline V gene data show CDR1 as MNHEY and CDR2 as SMNVEV (reference sequence). CDR3: CASSLLAGTTDTQYF. CDR3 sequence (DNA): TGTGCCAGCAGTTTGCTAGCGGGGACCACAGATACGCAGTATTTT.

V and J are TRBV6-2 or TRBV6-3 and TRBJ2-7; 7 bases are a match to TRBD2. The V gene end was trimmed by 2 bases and the J gene end by 2 bases; junction bases not matched to a gene: 12. CDR1 is MNHEY and CDR2 is SVGEGT in the germline V gene. There are 17 residues in the CDR3. The CDR3 protein is CASSYGRLSGPAYEQYF. CDR3 nucleotides: TGTGCCAGCAGTTACGGTCGACTTAGCGGGCCTGCCTACGAGCAGTACTTC.

The rearrangement links TRBV7-9 to TRBJ2-7; 7 nucleotides align to TRBD2. Germline V lookup: CDR1 SEHNR, CDR2 FQNEAQ (reference sequence). With V trimmed by 1 base and J by 6 bases, 9 bases remained unmatched. The CDR3 is 15 residues long. This CDR3 reads CASSLVSGIIGEQYF. CDR3 DNA sequence: TGTGCCAGCAGCTTAGTGAGCGGGATTATCGGCGAGCAGTACTTC.

V usage is TRBV6-5 and J usage is TRBJ2-7; a weak D match, TRBD2 (7 bases). The germline V gene encodes CDR1 MNHEY and CDR2 SVGAGI. Trimming left V 3 bases short and J 3 bases short, with 12 bases between. This CDR3 is 14 amino acids long. The CDR3: CASSYWGGLYEQYF. The CDR3 DNA reads as TGTGCCAGCAGTTATTGGGGGGGCCTCTACGAGCAGTACTTC.

The gene calls are TRBV28 and TRBJ2-3, with 7 bases that match TRBD1. Germline CDR1 reads MDHEN; CDR2 reads SYDVKM. J was trimmed by 13 bases and V by 5 bases; bases with no gene match: 6. CDR3 size: 11 residues. CDR3 nucleotides: TGTGCCAGCAGTCGACAGGGTAGAAAGTATTTT. Protein product: CASSRQGRKYF. Together with reference TRBV28 and TRBJ2-3, the CDR3 gives the full variable domain: DVKVTQSSRYLVKRTGEKVFLECVQDMDHENMFWYRQDPGLGLRLIYFSYDVKMKEKGDIPEGYSVSREKKERFSLILESASTNQTSMYLCASSRQGRKYFGPGTRLTVL.

The rearrangement joins TRBV27 to TRBJ1-1, with D perhaps matching TRBD1 (5 bases). The CDR3 contains 14 residues. Germline V CDR1 and CDR2: MNHEY, SMNVEV (reference sequence). Trimming stripped 3 bases from V and 4 bases from J, with 12 bases between. The CDR3 protein is CASSFQGSATEAFF. Written as DNA, the CDR3 is TGTGCCAGCAGTTTTCAGGGATCAGCCACTGAAGCTTTCTTT.

The rearrangement uses TRBV5-6 and TRBJ1-4, with D unresolved. The CDR3 has 13 amino acids. Germline CDR1 and CDR2: SGHDT and YYEEEE. Deletions cut 0 bases from V and 4 bases from J, with 4 bases between. This chain's CDR3 is CASSLAGNEKLFF. The CDR3 DNA follows: TGTGCCAGCAGCTTGGCGGGTAATGAAAAACTGTTTTTT.